The clone carrying this T cell receptor beta chain was recorded a few times. From germline, CDR1 is SGHVS and CDR2 FQNEAQ. The CDR3 runs to 14 residues. With 5 bases removed from V and 9 bases from J, the gap between germline ends came to 18 bases. With baseline, cycle 4 day 1, and cycle 7 day 1 as timepoints, blood was sampled. The data were obtained in a study of OX40 agonist ivuxolimab in advanced cancers. Study details: Hepatocellular carcinoma, melanoma, renal cell or head and neck cancer affected the dose-escalation patients.

The protocol was immunoSEQ multiplex PCR, while the TCRdb copy is restricted to in-frame clones and leaves out a portion. The data contain around 130,000 clones, over 85% of them singletons. The clonotype comes from an adult with an advanced solid tumor such as melanoma, head and neck, liver or kidney cancer. This chain links TRBV7-8 with TRBJ2-3; D gene ambiguous. The sample was CD4+ or CD8+ T cells sorted from blood, taken in a trial of the OX40 agonist ivuxolimab. CDR3 sequence reads: CASSLNPGSTTQYF. In DNA form, the CDR3 reads TGTGCCAGCAGCCTAAACCCGGGTTCCACGACGCAGTATTTT.